This T cell receptor (beta chain) was identified during a study of T cell changes during pregnancy in multiple sclerosis. Only in-frame clones appear in the TCRdb table, and some are missing; sequencing was by immunoSEQ multiplex PCR. The sample has around 80,000 clones, almost 95% seen once. This TCR derives from a female donor with multiple sclerosis, enrolled in a pregnancy study. The sample here was peripheral blood, taken before pregnancy.

CDR3 DNA sequence: TGTGCCAGCAGCCTACGGGGCGCGGGACGGCTGTTCTATGAGCAGTTCTTC. Protein: CASSLRGAGRLFYEQFF. The chain has TRBV5-4 and TRBJ2-1; TRBD2 is a possible D gene (6 bases). The CDR3 loop spans 17 amino acids. V dropped 4 bases and J dropped 8 bases, with 25 bases sitting between them. CDR1 SGHNT and CDR2 YYREEE come from the germline V gene (reference sequence).